These 22 T cell receptor beta chains originate from one sample sequenced in a study of T cells in Graves' hyperthyroidism and ophthalmopathy (dated by TCRdb to about 2019). The library was generated by multiplex PCR. The data were produced on an Illumina HiSeq 2000. The TCR beta CDR3 regions were amplified from the RNA transcripts. The TCR CDR3 was subjected to a first round of RT-PCR using the HTBI primer set and the Qiagen OneStep RT-PCR kit. TCRdb trimmed the raw reads at Q25, called clones with MiXCR and kept productive beta chains. Entries are consolidated by CDR3 protein sequence, retaining the most common genes and DNA. The table for this sample lists about 300,000 distinct CDR3 sequences; roughly 19% of them were counted only once. The ten largest make up about 40% of the sample. Source material: blood. All receptors come from a man aged 50-60 years with Graves' ophthalmopathy.

The chain couples TRBV19 to TRBJ1-1, with a possible D match to TRBD1 (5 bases). V was shortened by 8 bases and J by 0 bases, with 10 bases between the two germline ends. Per the germline V gene, CDR1 is LNHDA and CDR2 is SQIVND (reference sequence). The CDR3 is 13 amino acids. DNA for the CDR3: TGTGCCAGTGGGACGGAGATGAACACTGAAGCTTTCTTT. Protein product: CASGTEMNTEAFF.

The V and J genes are TRBV20-1 and TRBJ2-1; 10 positions match TRBD2. The length of the CDR3 is 12 residues. Germline CDR1 reads DFQATT; CDR2 reads SNEGSKA (reference sequence). CDR3 DNA: TGCTCCGCTAGCGGGAGTTGGAATGAGCAGTTCTTC. Its protein is CSASGSWNEQFF.

This chain links TRBV12-3 or TRBV12-4 with TRBJ2-5; 7 nucleotides agree with TRBD2. After removal of 6 bases from V and 7 bases from J, the junction contained 11 bases not matched to a gene. This CDR3 has 14 residues. Here the CDR3 reads CASSSREGKGTQYF. CDR3 sequence (DNA): TGTGCCAGCAGCAGCAGGGAGGGGAAGGGGACCCAGTACTTC.

The DNA for the CDR3 is TGTGCCAGCAGCTTAACGGGAGCTCGGGGTAATTCACCCCTCCACTTT. Translated: CASSLTGARGNSPLHF. J is TRBJ1-6 and V is TRBV7-8; D not certain. Trimming cost V 2 bases and J 6 bases, with 14 bases left between them. Germline-derived CDR1 and CDR2 are SGHVS and FQNEAQ. CDR3 length equals 16 residues.

The V gene is TRBV19, the J gene TRBJ2-5, with a possible D match to TRBD2 (6 bases). Germline CDR1 LNHDA, CDR2 SQIVND (reference sequence). The germline V and J ends were trimmed by 0 bases and 2 bases, with 13 bases remaining between them. The length of the CDR3 is 16 residues. This CDR3 is CASSIDAGGQQETQYF. CDR3 in DNA: TGTGCCAGTAGTATAGATGCTGGAGGGCAGCAAGAGACCCAGTACTTC.

The chain carries TRBV10-2 and TRBJ2-7, with TRBD2 as a possible D gene (6 bases). CDR1 and CDR2 (germline): WSHSY, SAAADI. Deletions cut 6 bases from V and 2 bases from J, with 11 bases between. This CDR3 comprises 13 residues. For the CDR3, the DNA is TGCGCCAGCAGGACTAGAGAGGCCTACGAGCAGTACTTC. This codes for CASRTREAYEQYF.

This clonotype was counted at least ten times. The chain is built from TRBV2 and TRBJ2-1, with 13 bases identical to TRBD2. CDR1 is SNHLY and CDR2 is FYNNEI in the germline V gene. The V gene end was trimmed by 6 bases and the J gene end by 4 bases; junction bases not matched to a gene: 3. This CDR3 region has 15 residues. CDR3: CASRLAGGRYNEQFF. DNA of the CDR3: TGTGCCAGCAGACTAGCGGGAGGGCGGTACAATGAGCAGTTCTTC. The variable domain in full, with the rest retrieved from reference TRBV2 and TRBJ2-1, is EPEVTQTPSHQVTQMGQEVILRCVPISNHLYFYWYRQILGQKVEFLVSFYNNEISEKSEIFDDQFSVERPDGSNFTLKIRSTKLEDSAMYFCASRLAGGRYNEQFFGPGTRLTVL.

The J gene is TRBJ2-1, the V gene TRBV27, with D perhaps assigned TRBD1 or TRBD2 (5 bases each). This CDR3 comprises 14 residues. V shed 8 bases and J shed 2 bases, with 13 bases lying between them. Germline values: CDR1 MNHEY, CDR2 SMNVEV (reference sequence). The CDR3 DNA follows: TGTGCCAGCCGAAGACTGGGACCCTACAATGAGCAGTTCTTC. It encodes CASRRLGPYNEQFF.

This clonotype was counted many times. The V gene is TRBV28, the J gene TRBJ1-5, with 9 bases aligning to TRBD1. J gave up 4 bases and V 2 bases, and 6 bases lay outside the gene matches. CDR1 is MDHEN and CDR2 is SYDVKM in the germline V gene. This CDR3 spans 16 amino acids. The CDR3: CASSLPVGQGNQPQHF. As DNA, the CDR3 is TGTGCCAGCAGTTTACCCGTTGGACAGGGGAATCAGCCCCAGCATTTT.

The gene calls are TRBV7-9 and TRBJ1-5; D possibly corresponds to TRBD1 (6 bases). The CDR3 runs to 15 residues. Trimming removed 4 bases from V and 9 bases from J, with 19 bases in between. Germline CDR1 and CDR2: SEHNR and FQNEAQ (reference sequence). CDR3: CASSYGGGYDRPQHF. In DNA, the CDR3 is TGTGCCAGCAGCTACGGAGGGGGTTATGATCGGCCCCAGCATTTT.

This chain connects TRBV3-1 to TRBJ1-1; D may be TRBD1 (5 bases). The V and J ends lost 0 bases and 5 bases respectively, with 10 bases between them. The CDR3 extends over 14 amino acids. CDR1 LGHDT and CDR2 YNNKEL come from the germline V gene (reference sequence). The CDR3 sequence is CASSQDRVGTEAFF. For the CDR3, the DNA is TGTGCCAGCAGCCAAGACAGGGTGGGTACTGAAGCTTTCTTT.

V usage is TRBV5-5 and J usage is TRBJ2-7; D is ambiguous. The CDR3 has 15 residues. Germline V gene data show CDR1 as SGHKS and CDR2 as YYEKEE (reference sequence). V lost 3 bases and J lost 0, with 13 bases in between. This CDR3 reads CASSSGTYSSYEQYF. CDR3 in DNA: TGTGCCAGCAGCTCAGGAACTTATAGCTCCTACGAGCAGTACTTC.

The rearrangement uses TRBV5-5 and TRBJ1-3; D might be TRBD1 (5 bases). Germline V gene lookup returns CDR1 SGHKS and CDR2 YYEKEE (reference sequence). The CDR3 is made up of 15 amino acids. V gave up 0 bases and J gave up 1 base, with 8 bases separating them. CDR3 in DNA: TGTGCCAGCAGCTTGGTTTCAGGGTCTGGAAACACCATATATTTT. Translated, it gives CASSLVSGSGNTIYF. Complete variable domain (other parts from reference TRBV5-5 and TRBJ1-3): DAGVTQSPTHLIKTRGQQVTLRCSPISGHKSVSWYQQVLGQGPQFIFQYYEKEERGRGNFPDRFSARQFPNYSSELNVNALLLGDSALYLCASSLVSGSGNTIYFGEGSWLTVV.

This clonotype was counted only a few times. The chain is built from TRBV20-1 and TRBJ2-7; TRBD1 or TRBD2 may be the D gene (5 bases each). Germline CDR1 is DFQATT and CDR2 is SNEGSKA (reference sequence). The CDR3 consists of 14 residues. V was cut by 3 bases and J by 2 bases, with 14 bases left in between. The CDR3 DNA sequence: TGCAGTGCTAGGGGGCAGGTTAGCGCCTACGAGCAGTACTTC. It encodes CSARGQVSAYEQYF.

This clonotype was seen at least ten times. This chain links TRBV20-1 with TRBJ1-5, with D perhaps TRBD1 (6 bases). Trimming left V 2 bases short and J 0 bases short, with 20 bases between. The CDR3 totals 18 residues. From germline, CDR1 is DFQATT and CDR2 SNEGSKA (reference sequence). CDR3 bases: TGCAGTGCTAGAAGCACAACAGGGACTTTAATTAGCAATCAGCCCCAGCATTTT. Amino acids: CSARSTTGTLISNQPQHF.

This clonotype was seen a few times. The rearrangement uses TRBV6-1 and TRBJ2-2; TRBD2 aligns across 15 bases. CDR1 is MNHNS, CDR2 SASEGT, per germline. The CDR3 is made up of 16 amino acids. After removal of 5 bases from V and 4 bases from J, the junction contained 2 bases not matched to a gene. The chain's CDR3 is CASSRTSGRVTGELFF. The CDR3 bases are TGTGCCAGCAGTAGGACTAGCGGGAGGGTCACCGGGGAGCTGTTTTTT.

This clonotype came up many times. The V gene is TRBV30, the J gene TRBJ2-1, with D perhaps matching TRBD1 (5 bases). CDR3 length: 14 residues. From germline, CDR1 is GTSNPN and CDR2 SVGIG (reference sequence). V was trimmed by 2 bases and J by 5 bases, leaving 13 bases between them. CDR3 region: CAWSRGKVDNEQFF. DNA of the CDR3: TGTGCCTGGAGTAGGGGCAAGGTAGACAATGAGCAGTTCTTC.

This clonotype was seen at least ten times. The chain recombines TRBV7-9 with TRBJ2-4; possible D gene TRBD2, 6 bases. The V and J ends lost 0 bases and 3 bases respectively, with 9 bases between them. The CDR3 totals 15 residues. Germline V gene lookup returns CDR1 SEHNR and CDR2 FQNEAQ (reference sequence). CDR3 nucleotide sequence: TGTGCCAGCAGCTTAGCAGGAGGGAACAAAAACATTCAGTACTTC. It translates to CASSLAGGNKNIQYF.

This clonotype has more than one count but fewer than ten. This chain connects TRBV28 to TRBJ1-5; 12 bases match TRBD1. Per germline, CDR1 MDHEN and CDR2 SYDVKM. The CDR3 runs to 16 residues. J gave up 2 bases and V 6 bases, and 5 bases lay outside the gene matches. Here the CDR3 reads CASSPGTGGGNQPQHF. The DNA of the CDR3 is TGTGCCAGCAGCCCCGGGACAGGGGGCGGCAATCAGCCCCAGCATTTT. The entire variable domain, with the rest obtained from reference TRBV28 and TRBJ1-5, is as follows: DVKVTQSSRYLVKRTGEKVFLECVQDMDHENMFWYRQDPGLGLRLIYFSYDVKMKEKGDIPEGYSVSREKKERFSLILESASTNQTSMYLCASSPGTGGGNQPQHFGDGTRLSIL.

The chain uses TRBV24-1 and TRBJ2-1; TRBD1 aligns across 7 bases. In germline, CDR1 is KGHDR, CDR2 SFDVKD. The CDR3 totals 13 residues. V dropped 10 bases and J dropped 3; count of bases not matched to a gene: 5. CDR3 sequence: CATQRDSYNEQFF. The CDR3 nucleotides are TGTGCCACTCAAAGGGACAGCTACAATGAGCAGTTCTTC.

This clonotype has more than one count but fewer than ten. The chain links TRBV28 to TRBJ1-1; TRBD1 matches 10 bases. V lost 6 bases, J lost 7 bases, and 5 bases stayed unmatched. Germline CDR1 and CDR2: MDHEN and SYDVKM. This CDR3 is built from 13 residues. The CDR3 DNA follows: TGTGCCAGCAGCAGACAGGGGGCCGGTGAAGCTTTCTTT. The encoded protein is CASSRQGAGEAFF.

At least ten counts were recorded for this clonotype. The J gene is TRBJ2-4, the V gene TRBV2; TRBD2 aligns across 12 bases. Germline V CDR1 and CDR2: SNHLY, FYNNEI. The CDR3 is 17 residues long. V shed 5 bases, J shed 2 bases, and the junction held 7 bases outside the gene matches. CDR3 sequence (DNA): TGTGCCAGCAGTCTTGGGACTAGCGGGCCCTCCAAAAACATTCAGTACTTC. It yields the protein CASSLGTSGPSKNIQYF.